These T cell receptor beta chains were read from a single sample in a study of cytomegalovirus exposure and HLA in healthy donors. Measured with immunoSEQ multiplex PCR; TCRdb has only the in-frame clones, and not every one. The data hold about 120,000 clones, with 88% observed a single time. The specimen was PBMCs. The receptors come from a man in his late teens or twenties in good health and CMV-seronegative. Both conserved end residues are part of each CDR3. Each record gives: J gene, clone size, D gene, V gene, CDR3 protein, CDR3 DNA. The D gene is left open where the match is weak. Rows may omit the clone size; those that give it use once, few, many or a size class.

J: TRBJ2-7
size: NA
D: TRBD2
V: TRBV29-1
CDR3: CSVGSGSSYEQYF
DNA: TGCAGCGTGGGGAGCGGGAGCAGCTACGAGCAGTACTTC

J: TRBJ2-7
size: once
D: TRBD2
V: TRBV5-1
CDR3: CASSSGLASYEQYF
DNA: TGCGCCAGCAGCTCCGGACTAGCGAGCTACGAGCAGTACTTC

J: TRBJ2-3
size: NA
D: TRBD1
V: TRBV6-6
CDR3: CASKDTGGRDTQYF
DNA: TGTGCCAGCAAAGACACAGGGGGAAGAGATACGCAGTATTTT

J: TRBJ1-1
size: once
D: NA
V: TRBV7-2
CDR3: CASSAKVERVEAFF
DNA: TGTGCCAGCAGCGCGAAAGTCGAACGGGTTGAAGCTTTCTTT

J: TRBJ2-7
size: NA
D: TRBD2
V: TRBV30
CDR3: CAWGAGGPYEQYF
DNA: TGTGCCTGGGGAGCGGGGGGGCCTTACGAGCAGTACTTC

J: TRBJ2-1
size: NA
D: NA
V: TRBV27
CDR3: CASSSQTGPHNEQFF
DNA: TGTGCCAGCAGCTCACAAACGGGTCCACACAATGAGCAGTTCTTC

J: TRBJ1-5
size: few
D: NA
V: TRBV7-2
CDR3: CASSLSTGPRQPQHF
DNA: TGTGCCAGCAGCCTCTCAACGGGTCCGAGGCAGCCCCAGCATTTT

J: TRBJ2-7
size: NA
D: NA
V: TRBV11-3
CDR3: CASSPRGEYEQYF
DNA: TGTGCCAGCAGCCCCAGGGGGGAATACGAGCAGTACTTC

J: TRBJ2-2
size: few
D: NA
V: TRBV7-7
CDR3: CASSFRVNTGELFF
DNA: TGTGCCAGCAGCTTCAGGGTGAACACCGGGGAGCTGTTTTTT

J: TRBJ2-3
size: NA
D: NA
V: TRBV2
CDR3: CASIVGGTDTQYF
DNA: TGTGCCAGCATAGTCGGGGGCACAGATACGCAGTATTTT

J: TRBJ1-3
size: NA
D: TRBD1
V: TRBV5-5
CDR3: CASKARQGSNTIYF
DNA: TGTGCCAGCAAGGCTAGACAGGGCTCGAACACCATATATTTT

J: TRBJ2-7
size: NA
D: TRBD2
V: TRBV5-6
CDR3: CASSSRGAGGRNEQYF
DNA: TGTGCCAGCAGCTCCCGAGGAGCGGGGGGGCGGAACGAGCAGTACTTC

J: TRBJ1-1
size: once
D: TRBD1
V: TRBV28
CDR3: CASSATGGFSSTEAFF
DNA: TGTGCCAGCAGTGCGACAGGGGGCTTTAGCAGCACTGAAGCTTTCTTT

J: TRBJ2-1
size: NA
D: NA
V: TRBV7-6
CDR3: CASSLPTRSHEQFF
DNA: TGTGCCAGCAGCTTACCCACGAGGAGCCATGAGCAGTTCTTC

J: TRBJ1-3
size: NA
D: NA
V: TRBV6-1
CDR3: CASSAIVGNTIYF
DNA: TGTGCCAGCAGCGCGATCGTGGGAAACACCATATATTTT

J: TRBJ1-1
size: once
D: TRBD1
V: TRBV19
CDR3: CASSPDRGLPLGTEAFF
DNA: TGTGCCAGTAGTCCGGACAGGGGCTTACCTTTGGGAACTGAAGCTTTCTTT

J: TRBJ2-5
size: NA
D: NA
V: TRBV5-1
CDR3: CASSRVLDQETQYF
DNA: TGCGCCAGCAGCCGGGTACTTGACCAAGAGACCCAGTACTTC

J: TRBJ1-1
size: NA
D: TRBD1
V: TRBV4-2
CDR3: CASSQPTGDTEAFF
DNA: TGTGCCAGCAGCCAACCAACAGGGGACACTGAAGCTTTCTTT

J: TRBJ1-5
size: NA
D: NA
V: TRBV27
CDR3: CASSLMGINSNQPQHF
DNA: TGTGCCAGCAGTTTAATGGGCATCAATAGCAATCAGCCCCAGCATTTT

J: TRBJ2-7
size: NA
D: TRBD1
V: TRBV14
CDR3: CASSPSWTGVAYEQYF
DNA: TGTGCCAGCAGCCCATCCTGGACAGGGGTGGCCTACGAGCAGTACTTC